The 14 T cell receptor beta chains presented below share a single source sample, sequenced in a study of cytomegalovirus exposure and HLA in healthy donors. Primers for the PCR totalled 60 Vbeta and 13 Jbeta. Clones were read by immunoSEQ multiplex PCR, and TCRdb kept only the in-frame ones, dropping some. The table records 85,000 to 95,000 clones, roughly 70% of them present only once. The source material was PBMCs. The receptor source for this set is a man aged 25 to 45 in good health and CMV-seropositive.

As to this clone: The junction and the germline gene differ at one end; a read error may be behind it. Within the sample, other DNA sequences also encode this same CDR3. The V and J genes are TRBV6-5 and TRBJ1-1, with 8 bases lining up with TRBD1. This CDR3 contains 14 residues. Germline CDR1 is MNHEY and CDR2 is SVGAGI. The CDR3 DNA reads TGTGCCAGCAGTACGGACAGGGAAGGAACTGAAGCCTTCTTT. This codes for CASSTDREGTEAFF.

With respect to this clone: This sample also contains other DNA sequences that code for the same CDR3. DNA of the CDR3: TGTGCCAGCAGTGATGAGGGCAAGAGCTACGAGCAGTACTTC. This encodes CASSDEGKSYEQYF. J is TRBJ2-7 and V is TRBV6-1; perhaps TRBD2 as D (5 bases). This CDR3 has 14 amino acids. CDR1 is MNHNS and CDR2 is SASEGT in the germline V gene. Deletions cut 3 bases from V and 3 bases from J, with 12 bases between.

The V and J genes are TRBV30 and TRBJ2-5; unclear D gene. V was clipped by 3 bases and J by 5 bases, with 7 bases between them. Germline V gene sequence: CDR1 GTSNPN, CDR2 SVGIG (reference sequence). CDR3 length: 11 residues. The CDR3 bases are TGTGCCTGGAGCTCCGGGGAGACCCAGTACTTC. Its protein product is CAWSSGETQYF.

The V gene is TRBV7-3, the J gene TRBJ2-3, with D possibly matching TRBD2 (5 bases). The CDR3 extends over 14 amino acids. V was shortened by 1 base and J by 1 base, with 6 bases between the two germline ends. Germline-derived CDR1 and CDR2 are SGHTA and FQGTGA. This CDR3 is CASSLIGGTDTQYF. CDR3 bases: TGTGCCAGCAGCTTAATCGGGGGCACAGATACGCAGTATTTT.

The chain joins TRBV6-4 to TRBJ2-3; D perhaps matches TRBD2 (6 bases). V lost 4 bases and J 1 base, leaving 12 bases between the germline ends. Germline V gene lookup returns CDR1 MRHNA and CDR2 SNTAGT. This CDR3 comprises 15 residues. CDR3 bases: TGTGCCAGCAGTGCCGGCGGAGGGGGCACAGATACGCAGTATTTT. This codes for CASSAGGGGTDTQYF.

The chain employs TRBV19 and TRBJ2-1, with D perhaps matching TRBD2 (6 bases). The V gene lost 3 bases and the J gene lost 4 bases, with 10 bases spanning the gap. This CDR3 has 14 residues. Looked up from germline, CDR1 is LNHDA and CDR2 is SQIVND (reference sequence). The CDR3 nucleotides are TGTGCCAGTAGTATGCGGGAAAAATACAATGAGCAGTTCTTC. This sequence encodes CASSMREKYNEQFF.

V usage is TRBV9 and J usage is TRBJ1-1; D is unresolved. Germline V gives CDR1 SGDLS, CDR2 YYNGEE. The germline V and J ends were trimmed by 4 bases and 1 base, with 14 bases remaining between them. The CDR3 consists of 15 residues. CDR3 nucleotides: TGTGCCAGCAGCCAAAGGAGAGAGGCGAACACTGAAGCTTTCTTT. This sequence encodes CASSQRREANTEAFF.

Here the CDR3 DNA reads TGTGCCAGCTCGGGACAGCTCTCCTACGAGCAGTACTTC. It encodes CASSGQLSYEQYF. The rearrangement joins TRBV18 to TRBJ2-7; 7 nucleotides agree with TRBD1. The length of the CDR3 is 13 residues. The J segment lost 0 bases and the V segment lost 6 bases, leaving 2 bases of the junction unmatched. Per the germline V gene, CDR1 is KGHSH and CDR2 is LQKENI. Full variable domain (rest looked up from reference TRBV18 and TRBJ2-7): NAGVMQNPRHLVRRRGQEARLRCSPMKGHSHVYWYRQLPEEGLKFMVYLQKENIIDESGMPKERFSAEFPKEGPSILRIQQVVRGDSAAYFCASSGQLSYEQYFGPGTRLTVT.

A few counts support this clone. The rearrangement links TRBV9 to TRBJ1-2; possible D gene TRBD1, 6 bases. The germline CDR1 and CDR2 sequences are SGDLS and YYNGEE. V lost 4 bases and J lost 8, with 18 bases in between. CDR3 length: 14 residues. The CDR3 protein is CASSPPGGAFGYTF. CDR3 in DNA: TGTGCCAGCAGCCCGCCGGGGGGGGCCTTCGGCTACACCTTC.

The chain employs TRBV11-2 and TRBJ2-2; 10 positions agree with TRBD2. The V segment lost 5 bases and the J segment 6 bases; nucleotides outside the gene matches: 6. The CDR3 is 15 amino acids. Germline V gives CDR1 SGHAT, CDR2 FQNNGV. Here the CDR3 reads CASSPLAGASGELFF. In DNA, the CDR3 is TGTGCCAGCAGCCCTCTAGCGGGAGCGTCCGGGGAGCTGTTTTTT.

V usage is TRBV5-1 and J usage is TRBJ1-1, with a weak D call TRBD1 (6 bases). This CDR3 has 14 residues. Germline values: CDR1 SGHRS, CDR2 YFSETQ. Trimming cost V 4 bases and J 1 base, with 11 bases left between them. The CDR3 sequence is CASSTMGQNTEAFF. The CDR3, as DNA: TGCGCCAGCAGCACAATGGGACAGAACACTGAAGCTTTCTTT.

This clone was counted once. The CDR3 loop reads CASSRQLNTEAFF. CDR3 DNA: TGTGCCAGCAGCCGACAGCTGAACACTGAAGCTTTCTTT. The chain couples TRBV7-2 to TRBJ1-1; the D gene is possibly TRBD1 (5 bases). The CDR3 is made up of 13 amino acids. V lost 5 bases, J lost 0 bases, and 7 bases lay in between. Germline V lookup: CDR1 SGHTA, CDR2 FQGNSA. The full variable domain, in which reference TRBV7-2 and TRBJ1-1 provide the parts outside the CDR3, is GAGVSQSPSNKVTEKGKDVELRCDPISGHTALYWYRQSLGQGLEFLIYFQGNSAPDKSGLPSDRFSAERTGGSVSTLTIQRTQQEDSAVYLCASSRQLNTEAFFGQGTRLTVV.

The chain links TRBV5-1 to TRBJ2-7, with 9 bases identical to TRBD1. This CDR3 is 14 amino acids long. Germline V gives CDR1 SGHRS, CDR2 YFSETQ. V gave up 3 bases and J gave up 2 bases; unmatched junction bases: 3. CDR3 DNA: TGCGCCAGCAGCTCGGGGGACAGGGCCTACGAGCAGTACTTC. This sequence encodes CASSSGDRAYEQYF.

The chain is built from TRBV29-1 and TRBJ2-3; 9 positions match TRBD1. Looked up from germline, CDR1 is SQVTM and CDR2 is ANQGSEA. Unmatched junction bases numbered 5, after V lost 3 bases and J lost 4 bases. The length of the CDR3 is 14 residues. CDR3 sequence: CSVEGQGFADTQYF. Written as DNA, the CDR3 is TGCAGCGTTGAGGGACAGGGTTTTGCAGATACGCAGTATTTT.